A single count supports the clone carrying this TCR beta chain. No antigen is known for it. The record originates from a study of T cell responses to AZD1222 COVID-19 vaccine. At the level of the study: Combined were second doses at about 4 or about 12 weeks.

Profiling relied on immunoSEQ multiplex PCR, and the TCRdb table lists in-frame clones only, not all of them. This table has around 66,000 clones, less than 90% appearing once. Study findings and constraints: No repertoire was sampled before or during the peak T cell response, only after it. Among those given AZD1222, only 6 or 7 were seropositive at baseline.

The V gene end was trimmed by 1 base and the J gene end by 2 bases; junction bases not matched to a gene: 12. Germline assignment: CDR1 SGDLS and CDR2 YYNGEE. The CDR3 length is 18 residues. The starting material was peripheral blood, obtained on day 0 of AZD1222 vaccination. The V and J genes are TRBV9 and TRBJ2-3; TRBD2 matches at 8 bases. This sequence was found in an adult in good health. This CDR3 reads CASSVTSRRGAFTDTQYF. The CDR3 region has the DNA TGTGCCAGCAGCGTAACAAGCCGGCGGGGGGCCTTCACAGATACGCAGTATTTT.